The entry below gives a single T cell receptor beta chain sequence along with its context. Its antigen is unidentified. Germline-derived CDR1 and CDR2 are SGHRS and YFSETQ. The CDR3 extends over 13 amino acids. Between the trimmed V and J ends, which lost 0 bases and 6 bases, there was a span of 7 bases. The data were produced by immunoSEQ multiplex PCR, yet TCRdb's version contains in-frame clones alone and is incomplete. The table records 95,000 to 150,000 clones, roughly 95% of them present only once. This entry is derived from a study of cytomegalovirus exposure and HLA in healthy donors. Across the whole study: A later analysis reported the same platform for the 95 to 150 validation repertoires and the roughly 650 first-cohort repertoires. Findings of the study overall: Confirmation was obtained in vitro that a few CMV-associated chains are specific for CMV antigens. First-cohort TCR clusters tended to co-occur in the roughly 130 validation repertoires, a later analysis found.

This TCR was sampled from a man between 18 and 29 years old in good health and CMV-seronegative. The sample was PBMCs. The chain carries TRBV5-1 and TRBJ2-1; no clear D gene. The CDR3 DNA is TGCGCCAGCAGCTTGGATGAGGTCAATGAGCAGTTCTTC. Translating gives CASSLDEVNEQFF.